This T cell receptor (beta chain) was observed in a study of spatial heterogeneity in lung cancer. About the research overall: Where present, follow-up PBMC were sequenced a median of about two years after resection. Raw reads contained each unique TCR and UMI combination more than ten times on average.

Time point: blood at routine non-recurrence follow-up after resection. Sequencing covered unsorted whole RNA taken from tumor, nontumor lung or frozen PBMC. This clonotype has just a few counts. TCRdb processed the 5' RACE reads anew with MiXCR; each CDR3 protein has one entry. The sample has about 36,000 distinct CDR3 sequences, 6.5% to 9.5% seen once; the top ten hold about a tenth. Germline V CDR1 and CDR2: LNHDA, SQIVND (reference sequence). CDR3 length: 15 amino acids. V lost 3 bases to trimming and J lost 4 bases, with 16 bases between them. Sequenced material: PBMCs, taken at follow-up. This sequence was found in a male donor with early-stage non-small cell lung cancer. The chain couples TRBV19 to TRBJ2-7; maybe TRBD2 (6 bases). CDR3 protein: CASSIIPAGWYEQYF. The CDR3 coding sequence is TGTGCCAGTAGTATTATCCCCGCGGGGTGGTACGAGCAGTACTTC.